The 10 T cell receptor beta chains given below trace back to one sample, sequenced in a study of blood T cell repertoires in COVID-19. Method: immunoSEQ multiplex PCR; TCRdb's copy keeps in-frame clones and lacks some. Of approximately 110,000 clones in the sample, over 75% were seen once. The specimen sequenced was peripheral blood. The receptors here all came from a man aged 50-60 years with acute or convalescent COVID-19.

This clone was seen once. The V and J genes are TRBV7-9 and TRBJ2-3, with 10 bases that match TRBD1. The CDR3 extends over 15 amino acids. The V segment lost 8 bases and the J segment 6 bases; nucleotides outside the gene matches: 11. Germline V gene sequence: CDR1 SEHNR, CDR2 FQNEAQ (reference sequence). The CDR3 region has the DNA TGTGCCAGCGGAGGAGGACAGGGGGTGAGGGATACGCAGTATTTT. Protein: CASGGGQGVRDTQYF.

This sequence joins TRBV19 and TRBJ2-7, with 8 nucleotides matching TRBD1. The V and J ends lost 4 bases and 7 bases, in that order; junction bases with no gene match: 9. Germline V CDR1 and CDR2: LNHDA, SQIVND (reference sequence). CDR3 length: 14 amino acids. The CDR3 spells CASSTGTGYEEQYF. In nucleotides, the CDR3 is TGTGCCAGTAGTACCGGGACAGGTTATGAGGAGCAGTACTTC.

The J gene is TRBJ1-1, the V gene TRBV14; maybe TRBD1 (6 bases). V dropped 6 bases and J dropped 2 bases, with 13 bases sitting between them. Germline assignment: CDR1 SGHDN and CDR2 FVKESK. This CDR3 is 14 amino acids long. The CDR3 sequence is CASSLVQGNTEAFF. The CDR3 DNA follows: TGTGCCAGCAGTCTTGTACAGGGAAACACTGAAGCTTTCTTT.

V gene TRBV6-5 combines with J gene TRBJ1-5; D gene ambiguous. Germline loops: CDR1 MNHEY, CDR2 SVGAGI. The CDR3 length is 14 residues. Between the trimmed V and J ends, which lost 7 bases and 3 bases, there was a span of 13 bases. The CDR3 loop is CASTVGQLNQPQHF. The DNA for the CDR3 is TGTGCCAGCACGGTTGGGCAGCTCAATCAGCCCCAGCATTTT.

The chain is built from TRBV6-6 and TRBJ1-2, with 7 bases that match TRBD1. Losses at the gene ends were 6 bases for V and 4 bases for J; bases not matched to a gene: 8. Germline lookup yields CDR1 MNHNY and CDR2 SVGAGI (reference sequence). The CDR3 extends over 14 amino acids. The CDR3 reads CASRSTGWVYGYTF. The CDR3 DNA reads TGTGCCAGCAGATCGACAGGGTGGGTCTATGGCTACACCTTC.

J is TRBJ2-1 and V is TRBV24-1; TRBD2 matches 7 bases. J gave up 7 bases and V 4 bases, and 6 bases lay outside the gene matches. The CDR3 is 14 amino acids. The germline V gene encodes CDR1 KGHDR and CDR2 SFDVKD. In DNA, the CDR3 is TGTGCCACCAGTGAGCGGGGGTTCGGGAATGAGCAGTTCTTC. Protein: CATSERGFGNEQFF.

V and J are TRBV30 and TRBJ2-2, with D possibly matching TRBD2 (6 bases). The CDR3 is 16 residues long. V lost 0 bases and J 1 base, leaving 12 bases between the germline ends. Germline lookup yields CDR1 GTSNPN and CDR2 SVGIG (reference sequence). In nucleotides, the CDR3 is TGTGCCTGGAGTGTCAAGGGACTTCGGAACACCGGGGAGCTGTTTTTT. It encodes CAWSVKGLRNTGELFF.

The chain employs TRBV12-5 and TRBJ1-1; perhaps TRBD1 as D (6 bases). The CDR3 is made up of 15 amino acids. Between the trimmed V and J ends, which lost 1 base and 4 bases, there was a span of 13 bases. Germline values: CDR1 LGHNT, CDR2 FRNRAP. The CDR3 sequence: CASGLGTQGGTEAFF. As DNA, the CDR3 is TGTGCTAGTGGTTTGGGTACGCAAGGGGGCACTGAAGCTTTCTTT. Full variable domain (remainder filled in from reference TRBV12-5 and TRBJ1-1): DARVTQTPRHKVTEMGQEVTMRCQPILGHNTVFWYRQTMMQGLELLAYFRNRAPLDDSGMPKDRFSAEMPDATLATLKIQPSEPRDSAVYFCASGLGTQGGTEAFFGQGTRLTVV.

V usage is TRBV30 and J usage is TRBJ1-1; D perhaps matches TRBD1 (5 bases). Germline V CDR1 and CDR2: GTSNPN, SVGIG (reference sequence). Trimming shortened V by 0 bases and J by 8 bases, and 16 bases separated the two germline ends. The length of the CDR3 is 14 residues. CDR3 region: CAWSVLMGQAEAFF. In DNA, the CDR3 is TGTGCCTGGAGTGTACTAATGGGGCAGGCCGAAGCTTTCTTT.

The chain employs TRBV19 and TRBJ2-2, with D tentatively TRBD1 (6 bases). The CDR3 totals 15 residues. The V and J ends lost 5 bases and 7 bases respectively, with 17 bases between them. Germline CDR1 and CDR2: LNHDA and SQIVND (reference sequence). CDR3 protein: CASSPGAGISGELFF. CDR3 nucleotide sequence: TGTGCCAGTAGTCCAGGGGCAGGCATAAGCGGGGAGCTGTTTTTT.